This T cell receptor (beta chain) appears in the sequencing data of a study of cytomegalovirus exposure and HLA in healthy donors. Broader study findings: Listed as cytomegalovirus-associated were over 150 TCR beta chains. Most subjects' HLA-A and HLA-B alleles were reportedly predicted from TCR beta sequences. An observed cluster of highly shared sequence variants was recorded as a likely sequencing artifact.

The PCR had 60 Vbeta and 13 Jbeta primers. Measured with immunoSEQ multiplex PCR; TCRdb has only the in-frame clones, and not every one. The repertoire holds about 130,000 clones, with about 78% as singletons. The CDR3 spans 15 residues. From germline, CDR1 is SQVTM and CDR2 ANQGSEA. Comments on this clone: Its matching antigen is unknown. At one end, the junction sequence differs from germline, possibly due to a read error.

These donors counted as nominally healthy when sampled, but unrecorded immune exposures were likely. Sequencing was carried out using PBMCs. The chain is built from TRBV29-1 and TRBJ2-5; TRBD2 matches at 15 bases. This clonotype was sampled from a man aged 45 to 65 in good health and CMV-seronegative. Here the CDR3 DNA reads TGCAGCGTTGAAGATTCCCTGGGACTAGCGGGAGGAAGAAACTTC. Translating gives CSVEDSLGLAGGRNF.